The 2 T cell receptor beta chains given below trace back to one sample, sequenced in a study of cytomegalovirus exposure and HLA in healthy donors. TCRdb keeps only in-frame clones here, not all; method: immunoSEQ multiplex PCR. The table lists 250,000 to 350,000 clones, roughly 90% of them singletons, with over 0.85% in the top ten. Sequencing was performed on PBMCs. The receptors come from a woman between 18 and 29 years old in good health and CMV-seronegative.

The gene calls are TRBV29-1 and TRBJ2-7; D may be TRBD2 (6 bases). In germline, CDR1 is SQVTM, CDR2 ANQGSEA. The V end was cut by 1 base, the J end by 1 base, with 17 bases between. This CDR3 is built from 16 residues. The CDR3 bases are TGCAGCGTTGAAGGGAGAACCGGGACTGGGTCCTACGAGCAGTACTTC. This codes for CSVEGRTGTGSYEQYF.

This sequence joins TRBV15 and TRBJ2-1; perhaps TRBD2 as D (5 bases). The CDR3 loop spans 14 amino acids. Germline-derived CDR1 and CDR2 are LNHNV and YYDKDF (reference sequence). Trimming shortened V by 0 bases and J by 8 bases, and 11 bases separated the two germline ends. The CDR3 is CATSREGRADEQFF. The CDR3 nucleotides read TGTGCCACCAGCAGAGAGGGGAGAGCTGATGAGCAGTTCTTC.